A single sample is the source of the 10 T cell receptor beta chains below, sequenced in a study of cytomegalovirus exposure and HLA in healthy donors. Use of 60 Vbeta and 13 Jbeta primers characterized the PCR. Clones were sequenced by immunoSEQ multiplex PCR, and TCRdb holds only the in-frame ones, with some missing. The table records approximately 200,000 clones, almost 85% of them present only once. The sequencing input was PBMCs. The receptors come from a boy between 10 and 17 years old in good health and CMV-seronegative.

The genes are TRBV30 and TRBJ2-1; 9 nucleotides match TRBD2. Germline CDR1 reads GTSNPN; CDR2 reads SVGIG (reference sequence). V lost 0 bases and J lost 7; bases outside the gene matches: 4. The CDR3 covers 14 residues. The CDR3 sequence: CAWSVKREVNEQFF. In DNA, the CDR3 is TGTGCCTGGAGTGTAAAGCGGGAGGTTAATGAGCAGTTCTTC. The variable domain in full, completed from reference TRBV30 and TRBJ2-1, reads SQTIHQWPATLVQPVGSPLSLECTVEGTSNPNLYWYRQAAGRGLQLLFYSVGIGQISSEVPQNLSASRPQDRQFILSSKKLLLSDSGFYLCAWSVKREVNEQFFGPGTRLTVL.

Only a few counts were recorded for this clone. The chain carries TRBV6-6 and TRBJ2-1, with D uncertain. The CDR3 covers 12 residues. The ends were cut back, 2 bases at V and 8 bases at J, with 7 bases in the middle. The germline CDR1 and CDR2 sequences are MNHNY and SVGAGI (reference sequence). CDR3 region: CASSYPPDEQFF. The CDR3, as DNA: TGTGCCAGCAGTTACCCCCCCGATGAGCAGTTCTTC.

This clone turned up a few times. The V and J genes are TRBV4-1 and TRBJ1-2; 7 bases fit TRBD1. This CDR3 spans 16 amino acids. V lost 4 bases, J lost 2 bases, and 10 bases stayed unmatched. Germline V gene sequence: CDR1 MGHRA, CDR2 YSYEKL. The CDR3 is CASSPSRGQLNYGYTF. DNA for the CDR3: TGCGCCAGCAGCCCCTCCCGGGGACAGTTAAACTATGGCTACACCTTC.

This chain joins TRBV5-1 and TRBJ2-2; D not certain. V was clipped by 6 bases and J by 2 bases, with 11 bases between them. The CDR3 runs 14 residues. Germline V CDR1 and CDR2: SGHRS, YFSETQ. This CDR3 is CASTPGFNTGELFF. The CDR3 DNA sequence: TGCGCCAGCACGCCAGGTTTTAACACCGGGGAGCTGTTTTTT.

The chain employs TRBV27 and TRBJ2-1, with D perhaps matching TRBD2 (5 bases). Per the germline V gene, CDR1 is MNHEY and CDR2 is SMNVEV (reference sequence). Trimming left V 2 bases short and J 0 bases short, with 5 bases between. The CDR3 sequence is 14 residues long. In nucleotides, the CDR3 is TGTGCCAGCAGTTTAGGGAGCTCCTACAATGAGCAGTTCTTC. Amino acid sequence: CASSLGSSYNEQFF.

The chain joins TRBV7-2 to TRBJ2-2, with 8 nucleotides matching TRBD1. The CDR3 is 14 amino acids. CDR1 and CDR2 (germline): SGHTA, FQGNSA. J lost 6 bases, V lost 3 bases, and 3 bases had no gene match. In DNA, the CDR3 is TGTGCCAGCAGCTTTAGACAGGGGTCCGGGGAGCTGTTTTTT. Its translation: CASSFRQGSGELFF.

The chain is built from TRBV5-6 and TRBJ2-7; no clear D. Looked up from germline, CDR1 is SGHDT and CDR2 is YYEEEE. V was shortened by 6 bases and J by 1 base, with 17 bases between the two germline ends. The CDR3 runs 15 residues. CDR3 sequence: CASIEFSQPSYEQYF. The DNA of the CDR3 is TGTGCCAGCATCGAATTTTCACAGCCGTCCTACGAGCAGTACTTC.

The V and J genes are TRBV4-1 and TRBJ2-7; 9 nucleotides match TRBD1. The J segment lost 3 bases and the V segment lost 0 bases, leaving 9 bases of the junction unmatched. The germline V gene encodes CDR1 MGHRA and CDR2 YSYEKL. This CDR3 has 17 residues. CDR3 residues: CASSQEGGQGYIYEQYF. CDR3 bases: TGCGCCAGCAGCCAAGAAGGGGGACAGGGTTATATCTACGAGCAGTACTTC.

The CDR3 DNA follows: TGCGCCAGCAGCCAACCCAAATCGACTAGCGGGAGGGCCGTTAGGACAGATACGCAGTATTTT. Protein sequence: CASSQPKSTSGRAVRTDTQYF. The rearrangement uses TRBV5-1 and TRBJ2-3; 14 positions match TRBD2. CDR1 and CDR2 (germline): SGHRS, YFSETQ. This CDR3 is built from 21 residues. V gave up 4 bases and J gave up 3 bases; unmatched junction bases: 19.

This clone was observed once. The chain is built from TRBV7-8 and TRBJ2-5; 11 bases agree with TRBD2. The J call may be faulty, since TRBJ2-7 better matches the DNA end. Looked up from germline, CDR1 is SGHVS and CDR2 is FQNEAQ. CDR3 size: 14 residues. CDR3: CASSAGTSGYEQYF. CDR3 coding DNA: TGTGCCAGCAGCGCCGGGACTAGCGGCTACGAGCAGTACTTC.